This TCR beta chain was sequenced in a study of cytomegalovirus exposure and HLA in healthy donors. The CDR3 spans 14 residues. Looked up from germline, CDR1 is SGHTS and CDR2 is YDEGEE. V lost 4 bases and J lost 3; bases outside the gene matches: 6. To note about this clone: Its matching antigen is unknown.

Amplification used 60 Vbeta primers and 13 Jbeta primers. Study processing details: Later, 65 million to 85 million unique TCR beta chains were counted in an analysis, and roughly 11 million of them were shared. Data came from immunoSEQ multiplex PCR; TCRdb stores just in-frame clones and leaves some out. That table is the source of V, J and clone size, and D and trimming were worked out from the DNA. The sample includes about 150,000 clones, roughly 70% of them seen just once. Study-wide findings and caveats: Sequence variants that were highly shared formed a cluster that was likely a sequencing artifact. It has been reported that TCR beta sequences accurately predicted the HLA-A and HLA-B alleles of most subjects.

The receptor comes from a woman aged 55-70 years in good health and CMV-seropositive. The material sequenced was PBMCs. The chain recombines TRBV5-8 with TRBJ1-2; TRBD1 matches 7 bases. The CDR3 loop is CASSPDRVHYGYTF. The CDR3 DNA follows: TGTGCCAGCAGCCCAGACAGGGTTCACTATGGCTACACCTTC. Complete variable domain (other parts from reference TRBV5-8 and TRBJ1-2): EAGVTQSPTHLIKTRGQQATLRCSPISGHTSVYWYQQALGLGLQFLLWYDEGEERNRGNFPPRFSGRQFPNYSSELNVNALELEDSALYLCASSPDRVHYGYTFGSGTRLTVV.